A selection of T cell receptor beta chains follows, all from one sample in a study of T cell responses to AZD1222 COVID-19 vaccine. Method: immunoSEQ multiplex PCR; TCRdb's copy keeps in-frame clones and lacks some. Of about 150,000 clones listed, over 70% are singletons. The sequenced sample was peripheral blood, obtained 28 days after the second AZD1222 dose. These TCRs come from an adult who received the AZD1222 COVID-19 vaccine. The CDR3 runs from the conserved cysteine through the conserved F or W. D genes are given only for firm matches. Clone size appears in some rows only: once, few, many, or a class for an expanded clone.

clone size: .; V gene: TRBV28; D gene: TRBD2; J gene: TRBJ2-4; CDR3 protein: CASNKVLTSGPYF; CDR3 DNA: TGTGCCAGCAACAAGGTCCTGACTAGCGGTCCGTACTTC
clone size: once; V gene: TRBV9; D gene: TRBD2; J gene: TRBJ2-7; CDR3 protein: CASSVAPTSGRSNEQYF; CDR3 DNA: TGTGCCAGCAGCGTAGCTCCCACTAGCGGGAGGAGCAACGAGCAGTACTTC
clone size: .; V gene: TRBV7-6; D gene: TRBD2; J gene: TRBJ2-2; CDR3 protein: CASSLRSSSGGNTGELFF; CDR3 DNA: TGTGCCAGCAGCTTAAGATCATCTAGCGGGGGGAACACCGGGGAGCTGTTTTTT
clone size: .; V gene: TRBV5-1; D gene: TRBD1; J gene: TRBJ1-1; CDR3 protein: CASSFGGTVNTEAFF; CDR3 DNA: TGCGCCAGCAGCTTTGGGGGGACAGTCAACACTGAAGCTTTCTTT
clone size: .; V gene: TRBV18; D gene: .; J gene: TRBJ1-3; CDR3 protein: CASSPDGNTIYF; CDR3 DNA: TGTGCCAGCTCACCGGACGGAAACACCATATATTTT
clone size: few; V gene: TRBV12-3/TRBV12-4; D gene: .; J gene: TRBJ1-2; CDR3 protein: CASSFVGNGYTF; CDR3 DNA: TGTGCCAGCAGTTTTGTGGGGAATGGCTACACCTTC
clone size: .; V gene: TRBV28; D gene: TRBD1; J gene: TRBJ1-1; CDR3 protein: CASSFIGRVSRDSNCTEAFF; CDR3 DNA: TGTGCCAGCAGTTTTATTGGTAGAGTATCCCGGGACAGTAACTGCACTGAAGCTTTCTTT
clone size: once; V gene: TRBV6-5; D gene: .; J gene: TRBJ1-2; CDR3 protein: CASSRTGSAGGYTF; CDR3 DNA: TGTGCCAGCAGCCGTACAGGGTCTGCGGGGGGCTACACCTTC
clone size: .; V gene: TRBV5-1; D gene: .; J gene: TRBJ2-1; CDR3 protein: CASSFEGFNEQFF; CDR3 DNA: TGCGCCAGCAGCTTCGAGGGGTTCAATGAGCAGTTCTTC
clone size: .; V gene: TRBV5-4; D gene: TRBD2; J gene: TRBJ2-2; CDR3 protein: CASSLGPSGWGTGELFF; CDR3 DNA: TGTGCCAGCAGCTTGGGGCCTAGCGGGTGGGGAACCGGGGAGCTGTTTTTT
clone size: .; V gene: TRBV6-6; D gene: TRBD1; J gene: TRBJ2-7; CDR3 protein: CASTLGQGEVSEQYF; CDR3 DNA: TGTGCCAGCACCCTAGGACAGGGAGAAGTCTCCGAGCAGTACTTC
clone size: .; V gene: TRBV30; D gene: .; J gene: TRBJ1-5; CDR3 protein: CAWSIGGPQPQHF; CDR3 DNA: TGTGCCTGGAGTATCGGGGGACCTCAGCCCCAGCATTTT
clone size: .; V gene: TRBV5-1; D gene: .; J gene: TRBJ2-4; CDR3 protein: CASSPSEGYIQYF; CDR3 DNA: TGCGCCAGCAGCCCATCCGAAGGGTACATTCAGTACTTC
clone size: .; V gene: TRBV24-1; D gene: TRBD1; J gene: TRBJ1-4; CDR3 protein: CATSDFGGQEREKLFF; CDR3 DNA: TGTGCCACCAGTGATTTTGGGGGACAGGAGAGGGAAAAACTGTTTTTT
clone size: .; V gene: TRBV5-1; D gene: TRBD1; J gene: TRBJ2-3; CDR3 protein: CASSFNRGRGDTQYF; CDR3 DNA: TGCGCCAGCAGCTTCAACAGGGGGCGGGGAGATACGCAGTATTTT
clone size: .; V gene: TRBV10-3; D gene: TRBD1; J gene: TRBJ1-1; CDR3 protein: CAIRQGGTGQNTEAFF; CDR3 DNA: TGTGCCATCAGGCAAGGAGGGACAGGACAGAACACTGAAGCTTTCTTT